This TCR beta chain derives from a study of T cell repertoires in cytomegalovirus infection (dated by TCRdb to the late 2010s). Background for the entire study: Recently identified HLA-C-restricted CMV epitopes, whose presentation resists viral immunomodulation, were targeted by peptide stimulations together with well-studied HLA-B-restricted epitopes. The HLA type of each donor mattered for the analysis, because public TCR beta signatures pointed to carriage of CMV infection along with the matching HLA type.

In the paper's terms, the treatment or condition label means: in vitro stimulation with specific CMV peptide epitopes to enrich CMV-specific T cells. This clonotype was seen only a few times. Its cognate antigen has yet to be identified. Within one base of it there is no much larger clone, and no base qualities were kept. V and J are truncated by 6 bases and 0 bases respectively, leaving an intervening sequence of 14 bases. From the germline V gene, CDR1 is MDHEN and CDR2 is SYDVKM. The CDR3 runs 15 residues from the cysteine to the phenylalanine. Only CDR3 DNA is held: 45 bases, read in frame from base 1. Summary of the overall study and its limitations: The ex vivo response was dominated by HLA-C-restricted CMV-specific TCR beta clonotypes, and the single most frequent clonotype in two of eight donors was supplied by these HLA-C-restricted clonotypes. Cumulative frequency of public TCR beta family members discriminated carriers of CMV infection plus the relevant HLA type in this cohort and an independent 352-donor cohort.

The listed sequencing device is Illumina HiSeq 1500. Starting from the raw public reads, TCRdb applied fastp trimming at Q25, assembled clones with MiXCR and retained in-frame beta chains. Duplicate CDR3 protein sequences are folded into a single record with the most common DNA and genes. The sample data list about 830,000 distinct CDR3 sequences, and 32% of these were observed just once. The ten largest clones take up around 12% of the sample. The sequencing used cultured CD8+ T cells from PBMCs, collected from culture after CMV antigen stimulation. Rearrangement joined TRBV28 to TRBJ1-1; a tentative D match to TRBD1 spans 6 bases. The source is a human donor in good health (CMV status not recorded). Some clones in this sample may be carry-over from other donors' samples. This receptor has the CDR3 CASSPEGHMNTEAFF. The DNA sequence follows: TGTGCCAGCAGCCCCGAGGGACATATGAACACTGAAGCTTTCTTT. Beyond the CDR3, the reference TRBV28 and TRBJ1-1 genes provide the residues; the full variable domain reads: DVKVTQSSRYLVKRTGEKVFLECVQDMDHENMFWYRQDPGLGLRLIYFSYDVKMKEKGDIPEGYSVSREKKERFSLILESASTNQTSMYLCASSPEGHMNTEAFFGQGTRLTVV.